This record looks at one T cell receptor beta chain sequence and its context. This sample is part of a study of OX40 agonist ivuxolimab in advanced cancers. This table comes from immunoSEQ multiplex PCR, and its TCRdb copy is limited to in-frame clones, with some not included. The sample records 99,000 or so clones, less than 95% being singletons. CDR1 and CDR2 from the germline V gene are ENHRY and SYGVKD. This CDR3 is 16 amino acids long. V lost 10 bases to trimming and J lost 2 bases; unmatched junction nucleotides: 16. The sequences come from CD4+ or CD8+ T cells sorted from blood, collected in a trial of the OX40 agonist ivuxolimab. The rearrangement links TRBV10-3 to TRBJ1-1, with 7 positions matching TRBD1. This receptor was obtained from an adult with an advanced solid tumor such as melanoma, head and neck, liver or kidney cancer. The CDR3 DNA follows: TGTGCCACCTCAGACCCCGGACAGGCGATCAACACTGAAGCTTTCTTT. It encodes CATSDPGQAINTEAFF.